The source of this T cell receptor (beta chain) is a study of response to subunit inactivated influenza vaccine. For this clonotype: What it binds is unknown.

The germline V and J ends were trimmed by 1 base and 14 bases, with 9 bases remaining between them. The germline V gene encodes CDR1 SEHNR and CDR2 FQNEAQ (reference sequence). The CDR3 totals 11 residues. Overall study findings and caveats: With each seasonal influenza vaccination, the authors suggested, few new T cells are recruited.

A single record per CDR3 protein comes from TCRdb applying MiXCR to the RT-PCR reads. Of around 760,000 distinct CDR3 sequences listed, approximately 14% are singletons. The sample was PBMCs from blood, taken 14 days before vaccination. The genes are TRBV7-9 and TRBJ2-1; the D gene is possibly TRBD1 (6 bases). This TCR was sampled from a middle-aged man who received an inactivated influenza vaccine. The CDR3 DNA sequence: TGTGCCAGCAGCTTAGACAGGGTGGAGTTCTTC. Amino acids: CASSLDRVEFF. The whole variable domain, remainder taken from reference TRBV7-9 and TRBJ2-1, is DTGVSQNPRHKITKRGQNVTFRCDPISEHNRLYWYRQTLGQGPEFLTYFQNEAQLEKSRLLSDRFSAERPKGSFSTLEIQRTEQGDSAMYLCASSLDRVEFFGPGTRLTVL.